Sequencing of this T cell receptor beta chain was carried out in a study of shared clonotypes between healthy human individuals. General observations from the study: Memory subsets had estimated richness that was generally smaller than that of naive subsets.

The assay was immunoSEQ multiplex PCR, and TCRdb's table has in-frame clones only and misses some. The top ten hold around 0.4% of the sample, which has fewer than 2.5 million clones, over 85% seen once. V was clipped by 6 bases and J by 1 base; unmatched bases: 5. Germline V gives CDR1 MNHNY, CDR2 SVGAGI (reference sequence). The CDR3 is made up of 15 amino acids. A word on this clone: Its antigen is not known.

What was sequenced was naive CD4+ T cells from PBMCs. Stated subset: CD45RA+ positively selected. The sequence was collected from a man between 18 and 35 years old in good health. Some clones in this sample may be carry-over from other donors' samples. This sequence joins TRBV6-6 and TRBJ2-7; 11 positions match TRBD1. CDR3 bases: TGTGCCAGCAGGCATGGGACAGGGGGGTCCTACGAGCAGTACTTC. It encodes CASRHGTGGSYEQYF.